This T cell receptor (beta chain) was observed in a study of shared T cell receptors in the human thymus. TCRdb's copy holds only in-frame clones and misses some; the assay was immunoSEQ multiplex PCR. The sample includes 630,000 or so clones, 70% to 90% of them seen just once. This CDR3 has 14 amino acids. Germline V lookup: CDR1 MNHEY, CDR2 SVGAGI. Unmatched junction bases numbered 3, after V lost 2 bases and J lost 3 bases. In addition, the sample was reused for a study of human thymus T cells. From that paper: The donors were infants in Finland with congenital heart defects, otherwise immunologically healthy. Apparent bias marked the V and J gene usage of thymic and blood repertoires.

The sequence derives from a boy younger than two with a congenital heart defect. The sample comprised thymocytes. V usage is TRBV6-5 and J usage is TRBJ2-7; 8 bases align to TRBD2. CDR3 residues: CASSYLTSVYEQYF. CDR3 DNA sequence: TGTGCCAGCAGTTACCTGACTAGCGTCTACGAGCAGTACTTC.